The TCR beta chain described here comes from a study of blood T cell repertoires in COVID-19. Study as a whole: Both acute and convalescent COVID-19 samples were obtained from the United States, Italy and Spain. T cells, B-cell-depleted T cells, or PBMCs supplied cDNA or gDNA.

As processed by the authors: Amplification with reference gene primers provided the estimates of nucleated cell counts. Libraries were prepared by immunoSEQ multiplex PCR; TCRdb keeps only in-frame clonotypes and omits some of them. V and J calls and clone size follow that table, whereas D and trimming were derived from the DNA. The sample lists 90,000 to 150,000 clones; roughly nine tenths were seen once. Germline assignment: CDR1 MNHEY and CDR2 SVGAGI. With V trimmed by 6 bases and J by 1 base, 6 bases remained unmatched. This CDR3 comprises 15 residues. The chain is built from TRBV6-5 and TRBJ2-5; the match to TRBD2 covers 9 bases. This clonotype originated in a man in his 70s with active or convalescent COVID-19. The sequenced sample consisted of peripheral blood. The CDR3 DNA is TGTGCCAGCAGGGCCCAAGCGGGGGGCCAAGAGACCCAGTACTTC. Its protein is CASRAQAGGQETQYF.